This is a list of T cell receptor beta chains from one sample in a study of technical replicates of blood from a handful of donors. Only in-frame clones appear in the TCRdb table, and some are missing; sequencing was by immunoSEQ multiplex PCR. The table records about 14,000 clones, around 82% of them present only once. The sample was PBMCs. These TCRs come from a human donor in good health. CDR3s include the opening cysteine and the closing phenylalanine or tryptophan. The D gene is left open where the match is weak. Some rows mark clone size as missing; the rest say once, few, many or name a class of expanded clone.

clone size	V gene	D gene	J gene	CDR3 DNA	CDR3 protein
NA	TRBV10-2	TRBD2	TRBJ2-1	TGCGCCAGCAGACACCTAGCGGGAGGGAACAATGAGCAGTTCTTC	CASRHLAGGNNEQFF
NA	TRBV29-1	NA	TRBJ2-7	TGCAGCGGTCTCCACAGGGACGAGCAGTACTTC	CSGLHRDEQYF
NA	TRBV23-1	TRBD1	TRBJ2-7	TGCGCCAGCAGTCAATCGGGACAGGGGGCCTACGAGCAGTACTTC	CASSQSGQGAYEQYF
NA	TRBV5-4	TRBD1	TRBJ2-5	TGTGCCAGCAGCTTGGCTTGGGACAGAGAGACCCAGTACTTC	CASSLAWDRETQYF
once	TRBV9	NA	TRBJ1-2	TGTGCCAGCAGCGTAGACAGGAACTATGGCTACACCTTC	CASSVDRNYGYTF
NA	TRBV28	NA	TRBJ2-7	TGTGCCAGCAGTTCCGAGGGTTCCACCTACGAGCAGTACTTC	CASSSEGSTYEQYF
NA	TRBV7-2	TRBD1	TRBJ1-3	TGTGCCAGCAGCTTAGTGCTACTCAGGGGGTCCCCTGGAAACACCATATATTTT	CASSLVLLRGSPGNTIYF
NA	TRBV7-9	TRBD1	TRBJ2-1	TGTGCCAGCAGCGACAGGGACTCCTACAATGAGCAGTTCTTC	CASSDRDSYNEQFF
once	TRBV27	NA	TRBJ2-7	TGTGCCAGCAGTCCCTCCTCCGCGGGAAGCTCCTACGAGCAGTACTTC	CASSPSSAGSSYEQYF
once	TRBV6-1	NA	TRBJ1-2	TGTGCCAGCACCCAACAAGGGGTAGCTAACTATGGCTACACCTTC	CASTQQGVANYGYTF
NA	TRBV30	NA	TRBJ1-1	TGTGCCTGGTGGACGGCGTTAGGGGGAACTGAAGCTTTCTTT	CAWWTALGGTEAFF
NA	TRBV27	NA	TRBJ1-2	TGTGCCAGCAGTTGGGGCAGGGGCTATGGCTACACCTTC	CASSWGRGYGYTF
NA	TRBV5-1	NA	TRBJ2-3	TGCGCCAGCAGCGATGGGACTGATACTAGCACAGATACGCAGTATTTT	CASSDGTDTSTDTQYF
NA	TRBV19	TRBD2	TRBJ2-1	TGTGCCAGTAGAAGCGGGAGGGGCCACAATGAGCAGTTCTTC	CASRSGRGHNEQFF
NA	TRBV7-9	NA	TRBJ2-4	TGTGCCATCACAGGGAGGGTTTTAGCCAAAAACATTCAGTACTTC	CAITGRVLAKNIQYF
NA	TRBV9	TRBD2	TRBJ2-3	TGTGCCAGCAGCGCCCGATCTGGGACTAACCCCACAGATACGCAGTATTTT	CASSARSGTNPTDTQYF
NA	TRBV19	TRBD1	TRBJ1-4	TGTGCCAGTAGTATCCGGACAGGTGAAAAACTGTTTTTT	CASSIRTGEKLFF
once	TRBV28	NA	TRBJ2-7	TGTGCCAGCAGCCCCAGGGTTATCAACGAGCAGTACTTC	CASSPRVINEQYF
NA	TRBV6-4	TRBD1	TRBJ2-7	TGTGCCAGCAGGGGACAGGGGGCATACGAGCAGTACTTC	CASRGQGAYEQYF
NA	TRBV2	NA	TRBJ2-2	TGTGCCAGCAGTGAACAGGGTCCCGGGGAGCTGTTTTTT	CASSEQGPGELFF
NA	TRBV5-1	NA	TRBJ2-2	TGCGCCAGCTTTGACAGGACGAACACCGGGGAGCTGTTTTTT	CASFDRTNTGELFF
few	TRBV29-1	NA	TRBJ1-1	TGCAGCGACACCACCGGGGGGGCAGGGACTGAAGCTTTCTTT	CSDTTGGAGTEAFF
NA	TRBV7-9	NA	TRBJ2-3	TGTGCCAGCAGCTCCAATAGCGGAACTAGCACAGATACGCAGTATTTT	CASSSNSGTSTDTQYF